The 18 T cell receptor beta chains reported below all come from one sample, sequenced in a study of blood T cell repertoires in COVID-19. The method was immunoSEQ multiplex PCR; TCRdb's version includes in-frame clones alone and lacks a portion of them. The data hold 200,000 to 250,000 clones, with approximately 84% observed a single time. Sequenced: peripheral blood. The receptors were gathered from a man aged 40-55 years with acute or convalescent COVID-19.

This rearrangement joins TRBV6-6 to TRBJ1-1, with a tentative D call TRBD1 (6 bases). V lost 9 bases and J lost 3, with 20 bases in between. CDR1 is MNHNY and CDR2 is SVGAGI in the germline V gene (reference sequence). The CDR3 is 15 residues long. The CDR3 DNA is TGTGCCAGTGCTCGTCCGCTGAAGGGGGACACTGAAGCTTTCTTT. Its protein is CASARPLKGDTEAFF.

The J gene is TRBJ1-2, the V gene TRBV5-6; no reliable D call. The CDR3 is 15 residues long. Looked up from germline, CDR1 is SGHDT and CDR2 is YYEEEE. Trimming took 1 base from V and 5 from J, leaving 15 bases between them. Here the CDR3 reads CASSLFPEGKYGYTF. In DNA form, the CDR3 reads TGTGCCAGCAGCTTGTTTCCCGAGGGTAAATATGGCTACACCTTC.

The table lists this clone with a count of one. The rearrangement links TRBV15 to TRBJ1-2; D possibly corresponds to TRBD1 (5 bases). CDR1 and CDR2 from the germline V gene are LNHNV and YYDKDF (reference sequence). The CDR3 extends over 15 amino acids. V was cut by 1 base and J by 5 bases, with 14 bases left in between. CDR3 region: CATSRGGGGEYGYTF. The CDR3 coding sequence is TGTGCCACCAGCAGAGGGGGGGGTGGGGAGTATGGCTACACCTTC. The entire variable domain, with the rest obtained from reference TRBV15 and TRBJ1-2, is as follows: DAMVIQNPRYQVTQFGKPVTLSCSQTLNHNVMYWYQQKSSQAPKLLFHYYDKDFNNEADTPDNFQSRRPNTSFCFLDIRSPGLGDTAMYLCATSRGGGGEYGYTFGSGTRLTVV.

This sequence joins TRBV14 and TRBJ1-3, with no clear D. The germline V and J ends were trimmed by 2 bases and 2 bases, with 7 bases remaining between them. Germline-derived CDR1 and CDR2 are SGHDN and FVKESK. This CDR3 is 14 amino acids long. CDR3: CASSQSQTGNTIYF. The DNA of the CDR3 is TGTGCCAGCAGCCAATCACAGACTGGAAACACCATATATTTT.

The chain has TRBV30 and TRBJ1-4, with 8 nucleotides matching TRBD1. Looked up from germline, CDR1 is GTSNPN and CDR2 is SVGIG (reference sequence). V dropped 8 bases and J dropped 5; count of bases not matched to a gene: 10. CDR3 size: 14 residues. Here the CDR3 DNA reads TGTGCCATGGATGTAACAGGGGGGAATGAAAAACTGTTTTTT. Its translation is CAMDVTGGNEKLFF.

This clone was counted once. The CDR3 nucleotides read TGTGCCAGCAGTTCATCTGGACAGGGGGCTAACTATGGCTACACCTTC. Translated: CASSSSGQGANYGYTF. The V and J genes are TRBV27 and TRBJ1-2, with TRBD1 matching 10 bases. Germline CDR1 reads MNHEY; CDR2 reads SMNVEV (reference sequence). Trimming took 4 bases from V and 0 from J; bases not matched to a gene: 5. The CDR3 is 16 amino acids.

This rearrangement joins TRBV3-1 (or the pseudogene TRBV3-2) to TRBJ2-5; 8 positions agree with TRBD2. Germline V CDR1 and CDR2: LGHDT, YNNKEL (reference sequence). Losses at the gene ends were 0 bases for V and 9 bases for J; bases not matched to a gene: 9. CDR3 size: 15 residues. The CDR3 reads CASSQDGRGGKAQYF. CDR3 nucleotides: TGTGCCAGCAGCCAAGACGGACGGGGGGGAAAGGCCCAGTACTTC.

Comment on this clone: The sample carries other DNA sequences with the same CDR3. The chain combines TRBV7-9 with TRBJ1-1; D is ambiguous. V shed 1 base and J shed 0 bases, with 3 bases lying between them. CDR3 length: 13 amino acids. Germline V lookup: CDR1 SEHNR, CDR2 FQNEAQ (reference sequence). This CDR3 reads CASSLDMNTEAFF. The DNA of the CDR3 is TGTGCCAGCAGCTTAGATATGAACACTGAAGCTTTCTTT.

This clone has just a few counts. The rearrangement links TRBV27 to TRBJ1-5; possible D gene TRBD1, 5 bases. CDR3 size: 15 residues. Trimming stripped 5 bases from V and 4 bases from J, with 15 bases between. Germline assignment: CDR1 MNHEY and CDR2 SMNVEV (reference sequence). CDR3 coding DNA: TGTGCCAGCAGTCCATCCCCCGCAGGGAATCAGCCCCAGCATTTT. Translation: CASSPSPAGNQPQHF.

CDR3 nucleotides: TGTGCCAGCAGCTTATACAGGGGAAGGGGAGATGAGCAGTTCTTC. Translated, it gives CASSLYRGRGDEQFF. This chain uses TRBV11-2 with TRBJ2-1, with 7 nucleotides matching TRBD1. The V and J ends lost 2 bases and 8 bases, in that order; junction bases with no gene match: 9. This CDR3 spans 15 amino acids. Germline V CDR1 and CDR2: SGHAT, FQNNGV.

This chain connects TRBV4-1 to TRBJ2-5, with D possibly matching TRBD2 (5 bases). V was cut by 0 bases and J by 4 bases, with 15 bases left in between. There are 16 residues in the CDR3. Germline lookup yields CDR1 MGHRA and CDR2 YSYEKL. CDR3 residues: CASSQEVGLAPETQYF. The CDR3 DNA reads TGCGCCAGCAGCCAAGAGGTAGGCCTAGCCCCAGAGACCCAGTACTTC.

The chain joins TRBV7-3 to TRBJ1-2; TRBD1 might be the D (5 bases). V was cut by 4 bases and J by 1 base, with 7 bases left in between. Germline values: CDR1 SGHTA, CDR2 FQGTGA. There are 13 residues in the CDR3. The CDR3 is CASSSDSNYGYTF. The CDR3, as DNA: TGTGCCAGCAGCTCCGACAGTAACTATGGCTACACCTTC.

The V call is TRBV6-5, the J call TRBJ1-5; 8 bases are a match to TRBD1. This CDR3 is built from 13 residues. Germline V gene lookup returns CDR1 MNHEY and CDR2 SVGAGI. V shed 8 bases and J 7 bases; nucleotides not matched to a gene: 7. The chain's CDR3 is CASGLHRGQPQHF. The CDR3 region has the DNA TGTGCCAGCGGGTTACACAGGGGGCAGCCCCAGCATTTT.

This chain connects TRBV7-8 to TRBJ1-5; 8 bases agree with TRBD1. There are 15 residues in the CDR3. With 5 bases clipped from V and 3 bases from J, the junction kept 6 bases outside the gene matches. The germline gives CDR1 SGHVS, CDR2 FQNEAQ. This CDR3 is CASSLGQGTNQPQHF. In DNA form, the CDR3 reads TGTGCCAGCAGCCTCGGACAGGGCACCAATCAGCCCCAGCATTTT.

This chain connects TRBV11-2 to TRBJ2-5; 9 bases align to TRBD2. V trimming: 5 bases; J trimming: 0 bases; junction bases outside the gene matches: 13. This CDR3 has 18 residues. The germline CDR1 and CDR2 sequences are SGHAT and FQNNGV. CDR3 coding DNA: TGTGCCAGCAGCCCGGGGACTAGCATGGGGGAGAACCAAGAGACCCAGTACTTC. Protein sequence: CASSPGTSMGENQETQYF.

The chain employs TRBV5-1 and TRBJ2-6; D possibly corresponds to TRBD1 (6 bases). Germline lookup yields CDR1 SGHRS and CDR2 YFSETQ. Trimming removed 2 bases at V and 0 bases at J, with 9 bases between. The CDR3 is made up of 16 amino acids. The DNA for the CDR3 is TGCGCCAGCAGCTTACAGGGAAACTCTGGGGCCAACGTCCTGACTTTC. It encodes CASSLQGNSGANVLTF.

This chain joins TRBV10-3 and TRBJ1-1; 8 positions match TRBD1. Unmatched junction bases numbered 6, after V lost 6 bases and J lost 3 bases. In germline, CDR1 is ENHRY, CDR2 SYGVKD. The CDR3 runs 14 residues. For the CDR3, the DNA is TGTGCCATCAGCATACAGGGGGTGGACACTGAAGCTTTCTTT. It encodes CAISIQGVDTEAFF.

CDR3 coding DNA: TGTGCCAGTAGTCACAGGGGCGCGGGCACTGAAGCTTTCTTT. Its protein product is CASSHRGAGTEAFF. The rearrangement joins TRBV19 to TRBJ1-1, with 7 positions matching TRBD1. With 5 bases clipped from V and 4 bases from J, the junction kept 7 bases outside the gene matches. Germline CDR1 is LNHDA and CDR2 is SQIVND (reference sequence). This CDR3 comprises 14 residues.